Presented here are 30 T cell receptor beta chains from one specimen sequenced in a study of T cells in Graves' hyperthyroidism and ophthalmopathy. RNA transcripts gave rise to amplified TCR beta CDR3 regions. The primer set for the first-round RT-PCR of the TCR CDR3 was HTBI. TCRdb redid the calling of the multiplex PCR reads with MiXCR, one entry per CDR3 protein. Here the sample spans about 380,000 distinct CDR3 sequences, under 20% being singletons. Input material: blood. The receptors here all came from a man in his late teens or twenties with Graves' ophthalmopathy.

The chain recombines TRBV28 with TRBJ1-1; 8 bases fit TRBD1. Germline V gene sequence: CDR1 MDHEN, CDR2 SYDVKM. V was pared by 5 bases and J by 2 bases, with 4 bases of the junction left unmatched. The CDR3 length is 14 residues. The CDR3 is CASSPRGPNTEAFF. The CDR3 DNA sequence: TGTGCCAGCAGTCCCAGGGGGCCCAACACTGAAGCTTTCTTT.

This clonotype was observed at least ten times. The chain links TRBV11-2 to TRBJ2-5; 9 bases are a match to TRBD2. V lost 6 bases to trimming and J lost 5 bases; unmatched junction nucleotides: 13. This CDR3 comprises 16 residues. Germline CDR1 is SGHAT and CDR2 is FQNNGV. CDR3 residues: CASSPGPAGGRETQYF. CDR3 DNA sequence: TGTGCCAGCAGTCCAGGGCCAGCGGGGGGCCGGGAGACCCAGTACTTC.

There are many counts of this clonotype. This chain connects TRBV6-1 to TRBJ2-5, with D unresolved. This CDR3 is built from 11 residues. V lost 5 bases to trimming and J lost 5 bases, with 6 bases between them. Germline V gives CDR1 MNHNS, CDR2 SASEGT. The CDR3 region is CASSREETQYF. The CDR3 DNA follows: TGTGCCAGCAGTAGAGAGGAGACCCAGTACTTC.

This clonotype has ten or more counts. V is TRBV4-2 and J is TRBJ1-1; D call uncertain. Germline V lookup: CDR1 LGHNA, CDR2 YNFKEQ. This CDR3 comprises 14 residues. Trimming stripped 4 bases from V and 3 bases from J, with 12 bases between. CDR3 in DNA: TGTGCCAGCAGCCCCGTTGGGGTGGACACTGAAGCTTTCTTT. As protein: CASSPVGVDTEAFF.

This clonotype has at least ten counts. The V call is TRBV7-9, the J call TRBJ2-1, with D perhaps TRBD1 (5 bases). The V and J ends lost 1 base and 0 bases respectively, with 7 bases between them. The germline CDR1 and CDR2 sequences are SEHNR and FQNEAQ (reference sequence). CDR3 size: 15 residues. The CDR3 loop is CASSLGTPSYNEQFF. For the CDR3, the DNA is TGTGCCAGCAGCTTAGGGACACCCTCCTACAATGAGCAGTTCTTC.

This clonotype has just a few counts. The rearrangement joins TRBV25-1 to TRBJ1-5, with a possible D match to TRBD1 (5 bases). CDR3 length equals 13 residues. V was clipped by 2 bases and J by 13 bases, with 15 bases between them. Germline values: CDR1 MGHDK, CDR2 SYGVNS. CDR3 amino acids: CASSEGPRGGQHF. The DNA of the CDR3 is TGTGCCAGCAGTGAAGGTCCGCGTGGGGGGCAGCATTTT.

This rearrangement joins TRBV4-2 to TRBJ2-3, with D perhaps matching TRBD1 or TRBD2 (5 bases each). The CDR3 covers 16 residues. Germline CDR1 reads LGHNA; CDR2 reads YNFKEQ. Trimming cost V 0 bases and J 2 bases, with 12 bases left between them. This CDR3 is CASSQDTLGVTDTQYF. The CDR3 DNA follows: TGTGCCAGCAGCCAAGATACACTAGGGGTCACAGATACGCAGTATTTT.

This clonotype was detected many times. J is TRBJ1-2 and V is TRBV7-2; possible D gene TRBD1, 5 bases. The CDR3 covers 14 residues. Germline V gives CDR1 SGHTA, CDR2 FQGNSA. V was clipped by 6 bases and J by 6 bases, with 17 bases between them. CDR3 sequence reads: CASRLGVESDGYTF. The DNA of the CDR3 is TGTGCCAGCAGACTGGGGGTGGAGTCGGATGGCTACACCTTC. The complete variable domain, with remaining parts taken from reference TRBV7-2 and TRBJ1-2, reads GAGVSQSPSNKVTEKGKDVELRCDPISGHTALYWYRQSLGQGLEFLIYFQGNSAPDKSGLPSDRFSAERTGGSVSTLTIQRTQQEDSAVYLCASRLGVESDGYTFGSGTRLTVV.

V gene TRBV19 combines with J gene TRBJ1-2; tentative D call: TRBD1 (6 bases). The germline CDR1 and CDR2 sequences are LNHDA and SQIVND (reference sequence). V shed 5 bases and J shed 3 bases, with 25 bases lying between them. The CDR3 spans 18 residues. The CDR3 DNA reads TGTGCCAGTAGTCTCGCGCCTGGTCGCGGGGGCGGGGACTATGGCTACACCTTC. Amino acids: CASSLAPGRGGGDYGYTF.

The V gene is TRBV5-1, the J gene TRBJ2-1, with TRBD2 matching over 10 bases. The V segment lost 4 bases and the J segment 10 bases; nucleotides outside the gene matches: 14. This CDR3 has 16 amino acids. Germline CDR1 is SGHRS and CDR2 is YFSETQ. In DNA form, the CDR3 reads TGCGCCAGCAGCCCGATTGAGCGGGGGGGCATCGCAGAGCAGTTCTTC. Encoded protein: CASSPIERGGIAEQFF. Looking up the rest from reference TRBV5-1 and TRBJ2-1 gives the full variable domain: KAGVTQTPRYLIKTRGQQVTLSCSPISGHRSVSWYQQTPGQGLQFLFEYFSETQRNKGNFPGRFSGRQFSNSRSEMNVSTLELGDSALYLCASSPIERGGIAEQFFGPGTRLTVL.

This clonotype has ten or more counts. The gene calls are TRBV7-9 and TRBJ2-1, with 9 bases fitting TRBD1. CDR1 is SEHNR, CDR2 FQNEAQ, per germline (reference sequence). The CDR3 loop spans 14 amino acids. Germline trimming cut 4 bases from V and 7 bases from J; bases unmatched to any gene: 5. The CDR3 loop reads CASSSQGAGNEQFF. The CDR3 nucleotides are TGTGCCAGCAGCTCACAGGGGGCAGGTAATGAGCAGTTCTTC.

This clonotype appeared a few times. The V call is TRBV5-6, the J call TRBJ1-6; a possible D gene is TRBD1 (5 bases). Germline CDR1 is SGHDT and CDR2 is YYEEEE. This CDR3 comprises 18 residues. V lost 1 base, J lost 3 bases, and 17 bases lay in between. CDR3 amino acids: CASSLRQQGNRYNSPLHF. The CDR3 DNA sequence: TGTGCCAGCAGCTTGCGACAGCAGGGTAACCGCTATAATTCACCCCTCCACTTT. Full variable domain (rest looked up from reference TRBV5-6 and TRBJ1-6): DAGVTQSPTHLIKTRGQQVTLRCSPKSGHDTVSWYQQALGQGPQFIFQYYEEEERQRGNFPDRFSGHQFPNYSSELNVNALLLGDSALYLCASSLRQQGNRYNSPLHFGNGTRLTVT.

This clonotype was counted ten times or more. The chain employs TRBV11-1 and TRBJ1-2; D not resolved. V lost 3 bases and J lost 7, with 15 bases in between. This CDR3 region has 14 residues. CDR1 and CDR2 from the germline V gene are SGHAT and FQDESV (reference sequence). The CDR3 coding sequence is TGTGCCAGCAGCTTTAGCCCCTCAGCAGGTGGCTACACCTTC. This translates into CASSFSPSAGGYTF.

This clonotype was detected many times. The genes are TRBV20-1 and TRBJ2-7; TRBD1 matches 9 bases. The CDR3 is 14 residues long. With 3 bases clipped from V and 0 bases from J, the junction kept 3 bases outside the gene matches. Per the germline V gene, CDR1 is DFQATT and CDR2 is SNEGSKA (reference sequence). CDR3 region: CSASGTGSSYEQYF. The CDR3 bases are TGCAGTGCTAGTGGGACAGGGAGCTCCTACGAGCAGTACTTC.

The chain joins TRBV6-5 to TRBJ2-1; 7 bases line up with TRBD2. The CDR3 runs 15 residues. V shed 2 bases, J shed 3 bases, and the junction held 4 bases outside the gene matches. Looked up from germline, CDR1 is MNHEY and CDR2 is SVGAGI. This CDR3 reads CASSYGLDGYNEQFF. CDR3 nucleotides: TGTGCCAGCAGTTACGGACTAGATGGCTACAATGAGCAGTTCTTC.

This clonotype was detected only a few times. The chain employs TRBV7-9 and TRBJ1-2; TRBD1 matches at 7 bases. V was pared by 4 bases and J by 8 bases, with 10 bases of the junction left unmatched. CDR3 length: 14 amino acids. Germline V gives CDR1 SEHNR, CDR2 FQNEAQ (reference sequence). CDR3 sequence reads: CASSSWTGTQGYTF. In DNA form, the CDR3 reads TGTGCCAGCAGCTCCTGGACAGGTACTCAGGGCTACACCTTC.

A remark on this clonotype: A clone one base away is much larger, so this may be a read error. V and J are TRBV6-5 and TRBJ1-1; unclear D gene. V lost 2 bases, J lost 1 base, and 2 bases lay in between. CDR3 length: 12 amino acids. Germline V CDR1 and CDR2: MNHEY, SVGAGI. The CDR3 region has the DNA TGTGCCAGCAGTTACGCGAACACTGAAGCTTTCTTT. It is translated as CASSYANTEAFF.

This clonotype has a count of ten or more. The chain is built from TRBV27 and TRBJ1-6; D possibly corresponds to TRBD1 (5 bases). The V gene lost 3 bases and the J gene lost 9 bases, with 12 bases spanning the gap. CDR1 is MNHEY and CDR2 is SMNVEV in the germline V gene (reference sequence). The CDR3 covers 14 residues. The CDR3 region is CASSLGGMVSPLHF. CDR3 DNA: TGTGCCAGCAGTTTGGGGGGGATGGTTTCACCCCTCCACTTT.

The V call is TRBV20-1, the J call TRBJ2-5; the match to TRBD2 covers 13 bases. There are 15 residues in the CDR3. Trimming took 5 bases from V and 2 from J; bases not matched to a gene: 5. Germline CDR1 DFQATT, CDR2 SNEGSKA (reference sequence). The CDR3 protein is CSAPGLAGAQETQYF. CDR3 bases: TGCAGTGCTCCCGGACTAGCGGGGGCTCAAGAGACCCAGTACTTC.

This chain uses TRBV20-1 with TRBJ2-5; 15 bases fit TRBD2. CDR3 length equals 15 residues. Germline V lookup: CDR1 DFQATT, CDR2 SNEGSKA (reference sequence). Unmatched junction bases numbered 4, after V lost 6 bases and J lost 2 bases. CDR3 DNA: TGCAGTGCCGAGGGACTAGCGGGGGGACAAGAGACCCAGTACTTC. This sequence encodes CSAEGLAGGQETQYF.

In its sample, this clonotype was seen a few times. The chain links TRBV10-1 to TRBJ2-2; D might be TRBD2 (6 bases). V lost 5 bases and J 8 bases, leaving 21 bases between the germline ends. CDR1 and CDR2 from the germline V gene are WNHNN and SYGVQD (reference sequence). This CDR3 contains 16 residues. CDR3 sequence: CASSFSPAGTLGELFF. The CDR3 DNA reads TGCGCCAGCAGTTTCTCCCCAGCGGGCACGCTTGGGGAGCTGTTTTTT.

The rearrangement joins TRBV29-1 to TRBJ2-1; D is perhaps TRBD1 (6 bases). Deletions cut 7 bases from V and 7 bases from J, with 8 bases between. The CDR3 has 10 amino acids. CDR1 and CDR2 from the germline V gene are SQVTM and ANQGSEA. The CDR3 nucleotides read TGCAGCGGACAGGATAATGAGCAGTTCTTC. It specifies CSGQDNEQFF.

In DNA, the CDR3 is TGTGCCAGCAGCCGAGTGCCTGGGACTAGCGGGGTATACAATGAGCAGTTCTTC. Protein product: CASSRVPGTSGVYNEQFF. The chain links TRBV14 to TRBJ2-1; 13 bases align to TRBD2. There are 18 residues in the CDR3. Per the germline V gene, CDR1 is SGHDN and CDR2 is FVKESK. V lost 4 bases and J lost 4; bases outside the gene matches: 10.

The CDR3 DNA sequence: TGTGCCAGCAGTTACGACCGTAGAGCGTACGAGCAGTACTTC. Protein: CASSYDRRAYEQYF. The V and J genes are TRBV6-6 and TRBJ2-7; D is undetermined. V was trimmed by 2 bases and J by 4 bases, leaving 12 bases between them. Looked up from germline, CDR1 is MNHNY and CDR2 is SVGAGI (reference sequence). This CDR3 is built from 14 residues.

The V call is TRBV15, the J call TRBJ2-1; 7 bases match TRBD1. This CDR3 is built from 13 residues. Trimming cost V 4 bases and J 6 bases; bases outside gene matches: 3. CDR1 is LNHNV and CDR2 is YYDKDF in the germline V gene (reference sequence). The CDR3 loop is CATSIGTANEQFF. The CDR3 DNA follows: TGTGCCACCAGCATAGGGACAGCCAATGAGCAGTTCTTC.

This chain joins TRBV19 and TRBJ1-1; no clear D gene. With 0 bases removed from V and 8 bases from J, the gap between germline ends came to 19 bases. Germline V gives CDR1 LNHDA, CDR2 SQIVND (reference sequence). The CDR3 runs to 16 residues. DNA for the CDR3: TGTGCCAGTAGTATAGACGTAACAGAAGCCCTACTCGAAGCTTTCTTT. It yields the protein CASSIDVTEALLEAFF.

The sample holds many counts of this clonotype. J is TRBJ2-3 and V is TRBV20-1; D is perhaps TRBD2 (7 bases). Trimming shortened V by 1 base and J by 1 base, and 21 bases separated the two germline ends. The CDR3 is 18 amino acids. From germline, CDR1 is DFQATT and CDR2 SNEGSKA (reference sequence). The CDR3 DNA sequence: TGCAGTGCTAGAGGCCCTGTGCTTCCGGGGGGCGGCACAGATACGCAGTATTTT. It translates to CSARGPVLPGGGTDTQYF.

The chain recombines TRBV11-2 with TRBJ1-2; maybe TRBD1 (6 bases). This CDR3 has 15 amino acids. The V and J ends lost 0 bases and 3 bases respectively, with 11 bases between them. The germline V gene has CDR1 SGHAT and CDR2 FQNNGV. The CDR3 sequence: CASSLEVPGDYGYTF. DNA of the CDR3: TGTGCCAGCAGCTTAGAGGTCCCAGGGGACTATGGCTACACCTTC.

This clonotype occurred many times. The CDR3 nucleotides read TGTGCCAGCAGCGTAGGGGACGGGGGTAAAGCTTTCTTT. Its translation is CASSVGDGGKAFF. The chain combines TRBV9 with TRBJ1-1, with D perhaps matching TRBD1 (5 bases). CDR3 length: 13 residues. Germline V gives CDR1 SGDLS, CDR2 YYNGEE. V was cut by 0 bases and J by 9 bases, with 12 bases left in between.

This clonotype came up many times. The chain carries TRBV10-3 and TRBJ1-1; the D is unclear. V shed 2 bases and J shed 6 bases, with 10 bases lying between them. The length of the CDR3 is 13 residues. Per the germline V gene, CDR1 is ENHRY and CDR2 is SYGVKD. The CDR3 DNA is TGTGCCATCAGTGAGGGAGGCGGCCCTGAAGCTTTCTTT. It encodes CAISEGGGPEAFF.